What follows are 27 T cell receptor beta chains derived from one specimen sequenced in a study of early T cells in non-severe SARS-CoV-2 infection. Each CDR3 protein is one row after TCRdb ran MiXCR on the 5' RACE reads. The sample holds around 39,000 distinct CDR3 sequences, approximately 7.9% seen once. Sequenced here: whole blood, sampled at baseline. These receptors were collected from an adult who was a healthcare worker with PCR-confirmed SARS-CoV-2 infection or an uninfected control (not recorded which).

This clonotype appeared many times. The chain combines TRBV5-6 with TRBJ2-5, with 10 bases lining up with TRBD2. The CDR3 runs 17 residues. Unmatched junction bases numbered 9, after V lost 4 bases and J lost 0 bases. Germline V gene sequence: CDR1 SGHDT, CDR2 YYEEEE. CDR3 protein: CASSMGLARPYQETQYF. DNA of the CDR3: TGTGCCAGCAGCATGGGACTAGCGCGCCCGTACCAAGAGACCCAGTACTTC.

The chain joins TRBV20-1 to TRBJ2-4, with 7 bases aligning to TRBD1. This CDR3 is built from 14 residues. J was trimmed by 0 bases and V by 6 bases; bases with no gene match: 5. CDR1 is DFQATT, CDR2 SNEGSKA, per germline (reference sequence). CDR3 amino acids: CSAPDRLAKNIQYF. For the CDR3, the DNA is TGCAGTGCCCCGGACAGGCTAGCCAAAAACATTCAGTACTTC.

This clonotype was seen repeatedly, ten times or more. The rearrangement uses TRBV11-1 and TRBJ2-7; D ambiguous. The CDR3 contains 10 residues. Trimming shortened V by 9 bases and J by 7 bases, and 10 bases separated the two germline ends. Looked up from germline, CDR1 is SGHAT and CDR2 is FQDESV (reference sequence). The CDR3 loop reads CARAPPEQYF. CDR3 in DNA: TGTGCCAGGGCCCCTCCGGAGCAGTACTTC.

This clonotype was seen only a few times. The chain has TRBV29-1 and TRBJ1-2; D may be TRBD1 (6 bases). The CDR3 runs 11 residues. CDR1 is SQVTM, CDR2 ANQGSEA, per germline. The CDR3 region has the DNA TGCAACGGATGGGGGGCTGATGGCTACACCTTC. This sequence encodes CNGWGADGYTF.

At least ten counts were recorded for this clonotype. The rearrangement links TRBV4-3 to TRBJ2-3, with D unclear. From germline, CDR1 is LGHNA and CDR2 YSLEER. V was trimmed by 0 bases and J by 6 bases, leaving 13 bases between them. The CDR3 is 15 residues long. The chain's CDR3 is CASSQDLMTGDTQYF. CDR3 in DNA: TGCGCCAGCAGCCAAGATCTCATGACCGGGGATACGCAGTATTTT.

The chain combines TRBV5-5 with TRBJ1-4; TRBD1 matches at 8 bases. In germline, CDR1 is SGHKS, CDR2 YYEKEE (reference sequence). Unmatched junction bases numbered 11, after V lost 3 bases and J lost 7 bases. The CDR3 has 16 amino acids. This CDR3 reads CASSSRTGGEIEKLFF. The CDR3 DNA follows: TGTGCCAGCAGCTCGCGAACAGGGGGGGAGATTGAAAAACTGTTTTTT.

The V and J genes are TRBV5-5 and TRBJ2-7; the D gene is possibly TRBD2 (6 bases). This CDR3 is built from 11 residues. Per germline, CDR1 SGHKS and CDR2 YYEKEE (reference sequence). Trimming stripped 4 bases from V and 7 bases from J, with 9 bases between. This chain's CDR3 is CASSRLGEQYF. CDR3 DNA: TGTGCCAGCAGCCGACTAGGGGAGCAGTACTTC.

This clonotype was detected a few times. The chain employs TRBV25-1 and TRBJ2-3; D is perhaps TRBD1 (5 bases). The CDR3 is 15 amino acids. Germline values: CDR1 MGHDK, CDR2 SYGVNS. The ends were cut back, 3 bases at V and 2 bases at J, with 12 bases in the middle. This CDR3 is CASSEPDSFTDTQYF. CDR3 nucleotides: TGTGCCAGCAGTGAGCCCGACAGTTTCACAGATACGCAGTATTTT.

This clonotype was seen a handful of times. The V and J genes are TRBV4-2 and TRBJ2-7; 8 bases line up with TRBD2. The germline gives CDR1 LGHNA, CDR2 YNFKEQ. Trimming took 1 base from V and 4 from J; bases not matched to a gene: 3. The CDR3 has 14 amino acids. The CDR3 DNA reads TGTGCCAGCAGCCAAGGAGGACTAGCTTACGAGCAGTACTTC. Encoded protein: CASSQGGLAYEQYF.

The chain employs TRBV11-2 and TRBJ1-4; no clear D. Trimming left V 5 bases short and J 0 bases short, with 19 bases between. Looked up from germline, CDR1 is SGHAT and CDR2 is FQNNGV. This CDR3 comprises 18 residues. The CDR3 reads CASSQTGYTKTTNEKLFF. CDR3 DNA: TGTGCCAGCAGCCAAACGGGCTATACCAAAACAACTAATGAAAAACTGTTTTTT.

This chain joins TRBV27 and TRBJ2-7; D possibly matches TRBD1 or TRBD2 (5 bases each). From germline, CDR1 is MNHEY and CDR2 SMNVEV (reference sequence). The germline V and J ends were trimmed by 5 bases and 4 bases, with 12 bases remaining between them. The CDR3 extends over 13 amino acids. CDR3 in amino acids: CASSPTGPYEQYF. The DNA of the CDR3 is TGTGCCAGCAGTCCGACGGGACCGTACGAGCAGTACTTC.

This clonotype has only a few counts. CDR3 bases: TGCAGTGCTATTGCCCGGGACAGGGTCTACGAGCAGTACTTC. Protein: CSAIARDRVYEQYF. The chain links TRBV20-1 to TRBJ2-7, with 9 bases identical to TRBD1. Germline V gives CDR1 DFQATT, CDR2 SNEGSKA (reference sequence). The CDR3 consists of 14 residues. V lost 4 bases and J lost 3; bases outside the gene matches: 7.

V is TRBV27 and J is TRBJ2-1; unclear D gene. V lost 8 bases and J 0 bases, leaving 11 bases between the germline ends. This CDR3 contains 14 residues. CDR1 and CDR2 from the germline V gene are MNHEY and SMNVEV (reference sequence). The CDR3 is CASRDQSSYNEQFF. CDR3 nucleotides: TGTGCCAGCCGTGACCAGAGCTCCTACAATGAGCAGTTCTTC.

This clonotype appeared a few times. The rearrangement links TRBV7-2 to TRBJ1-6; D is perhaps TRBD1 (5 bases). CDR3 length equals 13 residues. Germline CDR1 reads SGHTA; CDR2 reads FQGNSA. V lost 5 bases, J lost 6 bases, and 8 bases lay in between. Here the CDR3 reads CASSRQFNSPLHF. The CDR3 coding sequence is TGTGCCAGCAGCCGACAGTTTAATTCACCCCTCCACTTT.

There are many counts of this clonotype. The chain has TRBV7-6 and TRBJ2-1; D uncertain. CDR3 length equals 13 residues. Germline lookup yields CDR1 SGHVS and CDR2 FNYEAQ. V gave up 0 bases and J gave up 3 bases, with 3 bases separating them. Here the CDR3 DNA reads TGTGCCAGCAGCTTAGCCCACTACAATGAGCAGTTCTTC. The encoded protein is CASSLAHYNEQFF.

The CDR3 sequence is CATSRDRLDNEQFF. CDR3 in DNA: TGTGCCACCAGCAGAGATCGACTTGACAATGAGCAGTTCTTC. The V and J genes are TRBV15 and TRBJ2-1; D not certain. V was pared by 0 bases and J by 5 bases, with 8 bases between. From germline, CDR1 is LNHNV and CDR2 YYDKDF (reference sequence). The CDR3 has 14 residues.

V usage is TRBV2 and J usage is TRBJ2-3; no clear D. The CDR3 is 16 amino acids. The germline V gene has CDR1 SNHLY and CDR2 FYNNEI. The V end was cut by 0 bases, the J end by 0 bases, with 10 bases between. This CDR3 is CASSEARLTSTDTQYF. In nucleotides, the CDR3 is TGTGCCAGCAGTGAAGCCAGACTTACTAGCACAGATACGCAGTATTTT.

V gene TRBV6-5 combines with J gene TRBJ1-1, with D uncertain. This CDR3 is 12 amino acids long. The germline gives CDR1 MNHEY, CDR2 SVGAGI. Trimming cost V 7 bases and J 8 bases, with 14 bases left between them. Here the CDR3 reads CASTQAGGEAFF. The CDR3 DNA sequence: TGTGCCAGCACCCAGGCAGGAGGGGAAGCTTTCTTT.

This chain links TRBV6-5 with TRBJ2-7; TRBD1 matches at 7 bases. CDR3 length: 17 residues. V gave up 1 base and J gave up 0 bases; unmatched junction bases: 9. Germline values: CDR1 MNHEY, CDR2 SVGAGI. CDR3 sequence reads: CASSYFEPGQLSYEQYF. For the CDR3, the DNA is TGTGCCAGCAGTTACTTTGAACCGGGACAGCTCTCCTACGAGCAGTACTTC.

In this sample, this clonotype turned up a few times. The gene calls are TRBV27 and TRBJ2-1, with a weak D call TRBD2 (6 bases). The length of the CDR3 is 16 residues. Germline V gene data show CDR1 as MNHEY and CDR2 as SMNVEV (reference sequence). Trimming pared 5 bases from V and 0 bases from J, leaving 14 bases between. CDR3 sequence reads: CASSPPAGSSYNEQFF. The CDR3 nucleotides read TGTGCCAGCAGTCCCCCGGCGGGGAGCTCCTACAATGAGCAGTTCTTC.

As to this clonotype: This may be a read error: a much more frequent sequence differs by one nucleotide. The chain employs TRBV7-2 and TRBJ1-2; perhaps TRBD1 as D (5 bases). This CDR3 is built from 13 residues. Germline V lookup: CDR1 SGHTA, CDR2 FQGNSA. Here the CDR3 DNA reads TGTGCCAGCAGCTTAGTTGGGACCTATCGCTACACCTTC. It specifies CASSLVGTYRYTF.

This clonotype showed up many times. The chain is built from TRBV5-1 and TRBJ1-1; possibly TRBD1 for D (5 bases). V lost 4 bases and J lost 0, with 13 bases in between. The CDR3 consists of 15 residues. Germline V CDR1 and CDR2: SGHRS, YFSETQ. CDR3 region: CASSARQQMNTEAFF. In DNA form, the CDR3 reads TGCGCCAGCAGCGCTAGACAGCAAATGAACACTGAAGCTTTCTTT.

This clonotype was counted only a few times. The chain combines TRBV20-1 with TRBJ1-5; TRBD1 might be the D (5 bases). From germline, CDR1 is DFQATT and CDR2 SNEGSKA (reference sequence). The germline V and J ends were trimmed by 3 bases and 1 base, with 10 bases remaining between them. The CDR3 length is 14 residues. The CDR3 region has the DNA TGCAGTGCTAGTGGGGGAAGGAGCAATCAGCCCCAGCATTTT. It translates to CSASGGRSNQPQHF.

V and J are TRBV7-2 and TRBJ1-3; 7 bases are a match to TRBD1. V gave up 0 bases and J gave up 1 base; unmatched junction bases: 0. This CDR3 contains 15 residues. Per the germline V gene, CDR1 is SGHTA and CDR2 is FQGNSA. The chain's CDR3 is CASSLARGSGNTIYF. The CDR3 DNA is TGTGCCAGCAGCTTAGCCAGGGGGTCTGGAAACACCATATATTTT.

This clonotype came up many times. The chain is built from TRBV7-9 and TRBJ2-5; D is ambiguous. The germline gives CDR1 SEHNR, CDR2 FQNEAQ (reference sequence). The length of the CDR3 is 14 residues. The V end was cut by 5 bases, the J end by 2 bases, with 12 bases between. The CDR3 here is CASSQQNRQETQYF. The CDR3 nucleotides are TGTGCCAGCAGCCAACAAAACCGACAAGAGACCCAGTACTTC.

Comment on this clonotype: With a much larger clone just one base away, this may be a read error. J is TRBJ1-2 and V is TRBV29-1; 9 positions agree with TRBD1. The CDR3 consists of 14 residues. V gave up 3 bases and J gave up 5 bases; unmatched junction bases: 7. Germline-derived CDR1 and CDR2 are SQVTM and ANQGSEA. The CDR3 sequence is CSVDSGTGCYGYTF. The DNA of the CDR3 is TGCAGCGTTGACTCCGGGACAGGGTGTTATGGCTACACCTTC. The variable domain in full, completed from reference TRBV29-1 and TRBJ1-2, reads SAVISQKPSRDICQRGTSLTIQCQVDSQVTMMFWYRQQPGQSLTLIATANQGSEATYESGFVIDKFPISRPNLTFSTLTVSNMSPEDSSIYLCSVDSGTGCYGYTFGSGTRLTVV.

In its sample, this clonotype was seen a few times. The chain couples TRBV7-2 to TRBJ2-5; 7 nucleotides agree with TRBD2. V lost 1 base and J lost 4; bases outside the gene matches: 3. The germline V gene encodes CDR1 SGHTA and CDR2 FQGNSA. CDR3 length: 14 residues. DNA for the CDR3: TGTGCCAGCAGCTTAGGGGGGAGGGGAGAGACCCAGTACTTC. Translation: CASSLGGRGETQYF.